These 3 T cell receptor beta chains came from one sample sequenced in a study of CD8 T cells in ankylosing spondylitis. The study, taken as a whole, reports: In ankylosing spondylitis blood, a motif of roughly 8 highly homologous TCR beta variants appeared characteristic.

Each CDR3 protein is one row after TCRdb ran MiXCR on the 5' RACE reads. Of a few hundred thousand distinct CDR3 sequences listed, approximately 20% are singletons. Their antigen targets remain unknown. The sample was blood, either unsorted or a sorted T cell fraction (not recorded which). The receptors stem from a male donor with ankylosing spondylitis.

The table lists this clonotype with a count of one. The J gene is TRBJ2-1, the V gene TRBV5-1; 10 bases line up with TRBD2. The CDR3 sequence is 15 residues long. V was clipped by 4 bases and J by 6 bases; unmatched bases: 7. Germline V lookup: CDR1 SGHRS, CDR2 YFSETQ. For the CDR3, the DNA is TGCGCCAGCAGCCAAGGGACTAGCGTGGCCAATGAGCAGTTCTTC. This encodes CASSQGTSVANEQFF.

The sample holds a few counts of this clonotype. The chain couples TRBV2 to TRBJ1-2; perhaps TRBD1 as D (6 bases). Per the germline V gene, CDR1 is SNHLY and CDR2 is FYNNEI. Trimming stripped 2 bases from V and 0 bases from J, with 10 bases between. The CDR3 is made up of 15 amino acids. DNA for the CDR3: TGTGCCAGCAGTGAATTCCCAGGGGCTAACTATGGCTACACCTTC. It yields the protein CASSEFPGANYGYTF.

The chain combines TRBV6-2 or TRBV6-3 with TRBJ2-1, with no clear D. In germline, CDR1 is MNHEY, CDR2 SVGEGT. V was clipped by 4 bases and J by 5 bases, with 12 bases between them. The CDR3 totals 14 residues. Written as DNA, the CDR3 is TGTGCCAGCAGTTTTACCGGACCCCACAATGAGCAGTTCTTC. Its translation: CASSFTGPHNEQFF.